This T cell receptor (beta chain) was captured in a study of T-cell reconstitution after alpha-beta-depleted transplantation in children. Regarding the study as a whole: Several hundred expanded graft clones reportedly supplied alpha-beta T cells about two months after transplant.

Unique molecular identifiers were built into the TCRbeta library. TCRdb re-derived calls from the PCR reads in MiXCR, one entry per CDR3 protein. Here the sample spans 500,000 to 600,000 distinct CDR3 sequences, roughly 27% being singletons. This clonotype showed up just once. What it binds is unknown. Germline CDR1 reads SGHRS; CDR2 reads YFSETQ. V trimming: 3 bases; J trimming: 5 bases; junction bases outside the gene matches: 6. CDR3 length: 15 residues. The receptor was derived from a boy younger than two with Wiskott-Aldrich syndrome, due to receive a stem cell transplant. Sequencing was performed on PBMCs, taken before TCRalphabeta/CD19-depleted stem cell transplant. J is TRBJ2-3 and V is TRBV5-1; 10 nucleotides agree with TRBD1. The CDR3 loop reads CASSWGDRGQDTQYF. The DNA of the CDR3 is TGCGCCAGCAGCTGGGGGGACAGGGGACAAGATACGCAGTATTTT.